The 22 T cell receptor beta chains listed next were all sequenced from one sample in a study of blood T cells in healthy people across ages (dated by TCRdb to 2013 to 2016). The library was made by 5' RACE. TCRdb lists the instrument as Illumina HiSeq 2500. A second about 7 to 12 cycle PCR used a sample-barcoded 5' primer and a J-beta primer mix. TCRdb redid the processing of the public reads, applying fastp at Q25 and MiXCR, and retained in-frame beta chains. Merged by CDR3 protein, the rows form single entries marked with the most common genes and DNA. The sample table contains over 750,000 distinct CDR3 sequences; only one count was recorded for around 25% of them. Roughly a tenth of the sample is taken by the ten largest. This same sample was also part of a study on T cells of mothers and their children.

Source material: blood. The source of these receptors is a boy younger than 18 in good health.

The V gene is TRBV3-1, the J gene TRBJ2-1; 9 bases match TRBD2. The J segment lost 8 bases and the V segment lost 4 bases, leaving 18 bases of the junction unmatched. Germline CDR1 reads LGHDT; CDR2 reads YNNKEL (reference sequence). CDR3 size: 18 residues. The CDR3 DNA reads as TGTGCCAGCAGCCGAAAATTGCTGGGACTAGCAAATTTCCATGAGCAGTTCTTC. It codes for CASSRKLLGLANFHEQFF.

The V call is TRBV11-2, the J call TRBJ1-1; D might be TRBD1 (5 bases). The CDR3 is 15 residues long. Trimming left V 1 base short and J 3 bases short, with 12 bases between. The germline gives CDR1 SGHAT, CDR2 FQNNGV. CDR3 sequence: CASSLVAGGDTEAFF. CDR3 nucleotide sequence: TGTGCCAGCAGCTTAGTCGCGGGAGGGGACACTGAAGCTTTCTTT.

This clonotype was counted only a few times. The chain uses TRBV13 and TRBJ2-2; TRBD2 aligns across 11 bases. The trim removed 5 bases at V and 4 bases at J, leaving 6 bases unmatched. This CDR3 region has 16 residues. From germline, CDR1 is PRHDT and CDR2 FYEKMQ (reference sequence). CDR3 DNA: TGTGCCAGCAGCCCACCGACTAGCGGGACCACCGGGGAGCTGTTTTTT. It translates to CASSPPTSGTTGELFF.

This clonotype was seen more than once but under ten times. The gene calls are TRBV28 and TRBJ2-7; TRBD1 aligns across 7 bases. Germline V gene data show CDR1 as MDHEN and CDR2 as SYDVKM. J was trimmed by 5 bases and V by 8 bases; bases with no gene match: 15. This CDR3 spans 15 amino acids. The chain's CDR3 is CASLPAWAQGHEQYF. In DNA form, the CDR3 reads TGTGCCAGCTTGCCTGCCTGGGCACAGGGGCACGAGCAGTACTTC.

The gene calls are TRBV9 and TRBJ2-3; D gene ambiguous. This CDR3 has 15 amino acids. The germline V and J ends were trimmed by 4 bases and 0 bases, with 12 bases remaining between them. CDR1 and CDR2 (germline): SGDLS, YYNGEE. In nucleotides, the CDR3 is TGTGCCAGCAGCCTATACGGTGCTAGCACAGATACGCAGTATTTT. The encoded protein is CASSLYGASTDTQYF.

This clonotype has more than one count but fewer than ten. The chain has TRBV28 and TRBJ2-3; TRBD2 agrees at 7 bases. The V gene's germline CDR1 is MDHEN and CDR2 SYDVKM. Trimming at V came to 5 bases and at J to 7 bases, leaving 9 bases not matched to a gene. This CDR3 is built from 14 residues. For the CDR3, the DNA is TGTGCCAGCAGTGGGGACTATAGTCCTCATACGCAGTATTTT. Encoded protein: CASSGDYSPHTQYF.

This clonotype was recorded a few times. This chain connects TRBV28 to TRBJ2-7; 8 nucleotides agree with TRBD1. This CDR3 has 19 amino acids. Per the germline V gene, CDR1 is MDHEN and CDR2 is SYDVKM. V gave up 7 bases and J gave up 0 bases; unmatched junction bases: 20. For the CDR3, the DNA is TGTGCCAGCAATTTTCTCAGGGACAGGACCCACCTTCCCTCCTACGAGCAGTACTTC. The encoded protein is CASNFLRDRTHLPSYEQYF.

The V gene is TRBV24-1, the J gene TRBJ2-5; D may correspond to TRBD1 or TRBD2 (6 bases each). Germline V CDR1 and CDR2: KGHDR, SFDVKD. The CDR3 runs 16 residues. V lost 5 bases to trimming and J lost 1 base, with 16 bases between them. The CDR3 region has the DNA TGTGCCACCAGTGCTCTCCAGGGGCGGGGCCAAGAGACCCAGTACTTC. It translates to CATSALQGRGQETQYF.

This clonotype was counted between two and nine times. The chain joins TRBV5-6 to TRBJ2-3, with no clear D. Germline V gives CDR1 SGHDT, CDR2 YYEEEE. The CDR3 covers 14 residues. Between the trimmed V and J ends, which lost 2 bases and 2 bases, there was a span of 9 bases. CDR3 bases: TGTGCCAGCAGCTTCGACACCTACACAGATACGCAGTATTTT. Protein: CASSFDTYTDTQYF.

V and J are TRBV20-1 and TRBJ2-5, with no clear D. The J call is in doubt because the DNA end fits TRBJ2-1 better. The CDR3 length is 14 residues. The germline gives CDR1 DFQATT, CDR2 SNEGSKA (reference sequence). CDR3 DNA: TGCAGTGCTAGAGAAGGTAGTCAGAGCAATGAGCAGTTCTTC. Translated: CSAREGSQSNEQFF.

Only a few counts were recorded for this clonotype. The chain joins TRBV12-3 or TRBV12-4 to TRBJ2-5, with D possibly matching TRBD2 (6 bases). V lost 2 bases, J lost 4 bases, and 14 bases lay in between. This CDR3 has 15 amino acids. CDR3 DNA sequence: TGTGCCAGCAGTTTATTCTGGGGAGGAGGAGAGACCCAGTACTTC. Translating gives CASSLFWGGGETQYF.

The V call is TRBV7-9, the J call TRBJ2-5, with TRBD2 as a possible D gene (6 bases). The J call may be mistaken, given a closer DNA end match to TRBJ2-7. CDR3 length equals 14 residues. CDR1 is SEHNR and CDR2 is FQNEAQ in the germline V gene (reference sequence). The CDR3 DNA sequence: TGTGCCAGCAGTACCATTGTGGGGGGCTACGAGCAGTACTTC. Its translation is CASSTIVGGYEQYF.

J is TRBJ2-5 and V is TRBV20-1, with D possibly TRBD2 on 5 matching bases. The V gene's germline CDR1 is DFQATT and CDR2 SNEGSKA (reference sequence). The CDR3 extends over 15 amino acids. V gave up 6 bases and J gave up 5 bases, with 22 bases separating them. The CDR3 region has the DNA TGCAGTGCCGCCCGGGGAGTGATCGGGCGTGAGACCCAGTACTTC. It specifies CSAARGVIGRETQYF.

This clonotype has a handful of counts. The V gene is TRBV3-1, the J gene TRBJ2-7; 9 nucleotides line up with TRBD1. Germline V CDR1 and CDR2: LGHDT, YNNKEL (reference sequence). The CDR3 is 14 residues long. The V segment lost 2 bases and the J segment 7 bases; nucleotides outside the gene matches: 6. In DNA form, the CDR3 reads TGTGCCAGCAGCCAAACGACAGGGGGGTATGAGCAGTACTTC. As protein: CASSQTTGGYEQYF.

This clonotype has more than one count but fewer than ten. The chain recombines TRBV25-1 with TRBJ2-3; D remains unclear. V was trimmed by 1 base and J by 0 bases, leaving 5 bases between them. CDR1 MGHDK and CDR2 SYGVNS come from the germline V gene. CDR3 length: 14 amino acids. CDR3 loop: CASSESGSTDTQYF. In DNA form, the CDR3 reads TGTGCCAGCAGTGAATCCGGCAGCACAGATACGCAGTATTTT.

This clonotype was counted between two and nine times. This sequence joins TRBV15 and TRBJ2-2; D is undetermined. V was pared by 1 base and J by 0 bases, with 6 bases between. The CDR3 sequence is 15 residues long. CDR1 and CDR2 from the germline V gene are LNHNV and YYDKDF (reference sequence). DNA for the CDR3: TGTGCCACCAGCAGAGTCCGCTCGAACACCGGGGAGCTGTTTTTT. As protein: CATSRVRSNTGELFF. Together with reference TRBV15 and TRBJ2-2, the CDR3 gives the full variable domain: DAMVIQNPRYQVTQFGKPVTLSCSQTLNHNVMYWYQQKSSQAPKLLFHYYDKDFNNEADTPDNFQSRRPNTSFCFLDIRSPGLGDTAMYLCATSRVRSNTGELFFGEGSRLTVL.

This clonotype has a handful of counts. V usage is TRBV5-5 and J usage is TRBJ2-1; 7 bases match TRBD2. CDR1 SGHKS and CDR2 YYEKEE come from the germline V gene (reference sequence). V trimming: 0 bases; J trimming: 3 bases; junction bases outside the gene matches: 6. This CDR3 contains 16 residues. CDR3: CASSLAGGGVYNEQFF. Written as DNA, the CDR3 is TGTGCCAGCAGCTTGGCCGGTGGGGGGGTCTACAATGAGCAGTTCTTC.

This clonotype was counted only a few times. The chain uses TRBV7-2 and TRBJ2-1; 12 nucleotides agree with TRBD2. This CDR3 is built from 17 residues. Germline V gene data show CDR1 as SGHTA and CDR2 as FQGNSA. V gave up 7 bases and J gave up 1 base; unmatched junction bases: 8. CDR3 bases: TGTGCCAGCATCGGCCTCCTAGCGGGGGGGTCCTACAATGAGCAGTTCTTC. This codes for CASIGLLAGGSYNEQFF.

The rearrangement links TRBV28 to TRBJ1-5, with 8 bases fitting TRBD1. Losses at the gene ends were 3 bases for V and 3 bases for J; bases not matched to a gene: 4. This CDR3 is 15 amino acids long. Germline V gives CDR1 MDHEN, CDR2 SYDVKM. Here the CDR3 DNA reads TGTGCCAGCAGTTTCGTGGACAGGGACAATCAGCCCCAGCATTTT. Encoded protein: CASSFVDRDNQPQHF.

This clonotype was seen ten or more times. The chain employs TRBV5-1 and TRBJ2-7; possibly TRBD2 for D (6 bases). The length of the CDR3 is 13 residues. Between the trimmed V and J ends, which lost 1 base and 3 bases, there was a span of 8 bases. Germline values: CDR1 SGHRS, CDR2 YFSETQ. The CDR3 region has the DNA TGCGCCAGCAGCTTGTCGGGGGACTACGAGCAGTACTTC. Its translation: CASSLSGDYEQYF. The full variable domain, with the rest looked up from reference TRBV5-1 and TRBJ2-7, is KAGVTQTPRYLIKTRGQQVTLSCSPISGHRSVSWYQQTPGQGLQFLFEYFSETQRNKGNFPGRFSGRQFSNSRSEMNVSTLELGDSALYLCASSLSGDYEQYFGPGTRLTVT.

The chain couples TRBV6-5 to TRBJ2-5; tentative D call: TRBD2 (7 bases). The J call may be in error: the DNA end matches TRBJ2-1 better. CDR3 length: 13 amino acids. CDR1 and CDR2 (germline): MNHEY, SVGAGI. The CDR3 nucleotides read TGTGCCAGCAGTTACGGGCGGGGGCCGGAGCAGTTCTTC. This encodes CASSYGRGPEQFF.

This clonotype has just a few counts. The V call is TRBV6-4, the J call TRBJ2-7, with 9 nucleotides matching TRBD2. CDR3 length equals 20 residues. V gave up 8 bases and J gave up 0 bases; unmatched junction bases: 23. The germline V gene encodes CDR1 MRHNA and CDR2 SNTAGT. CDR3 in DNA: TGTGCCAGCTGTCATTCGTCCCAAGGGGCCTTAGCGGGGGACTCCTACGAGCAGTACTTC. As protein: CASCHSSQGALAGDSYEQYF.